The 9 T cell receptor beta chains reported below all come from one sample, sequenced in a study of blood T cell repertoires in COVID-19. The table came from immunoSEQ multiplex PCR; TCRdb's copy has only in-frame clones and leaves some out. The sample lists fewer than 250,000 clones, approximately 85% occurring once. The sample comprised peripheral blood. These receptors all stem from a man aged 35-49 years with acute or convalescent COVID-19.

J is TRBJ1-1 and V is TRBV5-6, with TRBD1 identical over 7 bases. The CDR3 covers 15 residues. The V gene's germline CDR1 is SGHDT and CDR2 YYEEEE. V lost 3 bases, J lost 3 bases, and 8 bases stayed unmatched. CDR3 DNA: TGTGCCAGCAGCTACAGGGGTTTGGGGGACACTGAAGCTTTCTTT. Protein: CASSYRGLGDTEAFF.

This sequence joins TRBV27 and TRBJ2-3; D is undetermined. Between the trimmed V and J ends, which lost 6 bases and 1 base, there was a span of 11 bases. The CDR3 is 14 amino acids. From germline, CDR1 is MNHEY and CDR2 SMNVEV (reference sequence). Here the CDR3 DNA reads TGTGCCAGCAGGAGCCTAGACGGCACAGATACGCAGTATTTT. Amino acids: CASRSLDGTDTQYF.

The J gene is TRBJ2-2, the V gene TRBV27, with 16 bases fitting TRBD2. Germline lookup yields CDR1 MNHEY and CDR2 SMNVEV (reference sequence). V dropped 6 bases and J dropped 3; count of bases not matched to a gene: 7. This CDR3 is built from 18 residues. The CDR3: CASSPGLAGGQDTGELFF. CDR3 nucleotides: TGTGCCAGCAGCCCGGGACTAGCGGGGGGGCAGGACACCGGGGAGCTGTTTTTT.

A single count supports this clone. V usage is TRBV7-2 and J usage is TRBJ2-7; D perhaps matches TRBD1 (5 bases). Germline CDR1 is SGHTA and CDR2 is FQGNSA. V was pared by 4 bases and J by 6 bases, with 19 bases between. The CDR3 contains 15 residues. The CDR3 DNA is TGTGCCAGCAGCTCCGGACGTCTGGGGCTTGGCGAGCAGTACTTC. It yields the protein CASSSGRLGLGEQYF.

The V call is TRBV5-4, the J call TRBJ2-7, with TRBD1 matching over 9 bases. Trimming took 4 bases from V and 4 from J; bases not matched to a gene: 9. CDR1 and CDR2 (germline): SGHNT, YYREEE (reference sequence). This CDR3 is built from 15 residues. The CDR3 protein is CASSVPGQGIYEQYF. CDR3 nucleotides: TGTGCCAGCAGCGTACCGGGACAGGGTATTTACGAGCAGTACTTC.

This chain uses TRBV5-5 with TRBJ1-4; tentatively, D is TRBD1 (6 bases). Per the germline V gene, CDR1 is SGHKS and CDR2 is YYEKEE (reference sequence). CDR3 length: 20 residues. Trimming stripped 7 bases from V and 3 bases from J, with 31 bases between. CDR3 nucleotides: TGTGCCAGCGCCCGAAGGGGGGGAAAATTATCCGGGTCATCTAATGAAAAACTGTTTTTT. It encodes CASARRGGKLSGSSNEKLFF. The full variable domain, with the rest looked up from reference TRBV5-5 and TRBJ1-4, is DAGVTQSPTHLIKTRGQQVTLRCSPISGHKSVSWYQQVLGQGPQFIFQYYEKEERGRGNFPDRFSARQFPNYSSELNVNALLLGDSALYLCASARRGGKLSGSSNEKLFFGSGTQLSVL.

This chain links TRBV5-1 with TRBJ1-5, with TRBD1 matching 9 bases. Trimming removed 2 bases from V and 4 bases from J; junction bases left unmatched: 1. This CDR3 is 14 amino acids long. Germline CDR1 and CDR2: SGHRS and YFSETQ. The CDR3 reads CASSFGQGNQPQHF. The CDR3 DNA reads TGCGCCAGCAGCTTTGGACAGGGGAATCAGCCCCAGCATTTT.

V is TRBV24-1 and J is TRBJ2-5; TRBD2 matches 8 bases. The CDR3 runs 15 residues. J was trimmed by 5 bases and V by 4 bases; bases with no gene match: 8. CDR1 is KGHDR and CDR2 is SFDVKD in the germline V gene. CDR3 loop: CATSESRGGRETQYF. CDR3 bases: TGTGCCACCAGTGAGTCTCGGGGGGGCCGGGAGACCCAGTACTTC.

The chain employs TRBV29-1 and TRBJ2-7; D may be TRBD2 (5 bases). CDR3 length: 12 amino acids. Per germline, CDR1 SQVTM and CDR2 ANQGSEA. V lost 8 bases to trimming and J lost 3 bases, with 14 bases between them. The CDR3 DNA reads TGCAGCCCAACCCGGACTTTCTACGAGCAGTACTTC. Protein product: CSPTRTFYEQYF.